These T cell receptor beta chains were read from a single sample in a study of blood T cells in healthy people across ages. TCRdb re-called the 5' RACE reads with MiXCR, one entry per CDR3 protein. The sample lists 540,000 or so distinct CDR3 sequences, 24% occurring once. These data are also associated with another study on T cells of mothers and their children.

Sequenced material: blood. The receptors here all came from a boy younger than 18 in good health. Both conserved end residues are part of each CDR3. The D gene is left open where the match is weak. Only part of the rows carry a size: once, few, many, or a class if the clone is expanded.

J: TRBJ2-7; size: few; V: TRBV7-8; D: TRBD1; length: 14; CDR3: CASSLDQGAWEQYF; DNA: TGTGCCAGCAGCTTAGATCAGGGGGCTTGGGAGCAGTACTTC
J: TRBJ2-7; size: many; V: TRBV2; D: .; length: 14; CDR3: CASSGGRRSYEQYF; DNA: TGTGCCAGCAGTGGAGGCAGGCGCTCCTACGAGCAGTACTTC
J: TRBJ2-5; size: few; V: TRBV5-1; D: .; length: 16; CDR3: CASSPAASAFYNEQLF; DNA: TGCGCCAGCAGCCCGGCCGCTAGCGCCTTCTACAATGAGCAGCTCTTC
J: TRBJ2-7; size: many; V: TRBV2; D: TRBD1; length: 14; CDR3: CASRPGQGSYEQYF; DNA: TGTGCCAGCAGGCCGGGACAGGGGTCCTACGAGCAGTACTTC
J: TRBJ1-5; size: few; V: TRBV10-3; D: .; length: 15; CDR3: CAISDGVTNNQPQHF; DNA: TGTGCCATCAGTGATGGGGTTACTAACAATCAGCCCCAGCATTTT
J: TRBJ2-3; size: few; V: TRBV7-3; D: .; length: 14; CDR3: CACSLLGYTDTQYF; DNA: TGTGCCTGCAGCTTACTCGGCTACACAGATACGCAGTATTTT
J: TRBJ2-1; size: many; V: TRBV6-1; D: TRBD2; length: 16; CDR3: CASSEDGTSAYNEQFF; DNA: TGTGCCAGCAGTGAAGACGGGACTAGCGCCTACAATGAGCAGTTCTTC
J: TRBJ2-2; size: .; V: TRBV6-2/TRBV6-3; D: .; length: 15; CDR3: CASSYGQSDTGELFF; DNA: TGTGCCAGCAGTTACGGGCAGAGTGACACCGGGGAGCTGTTTTTT
J: TRBJ2-7; size: .; V: TRBV4-1; D: TRBD2; length: 21; CDR3: CASSQDRWELAGSADSYEQYF; DNA: TGCGCCAGCAGCCAAGATCGGTGGGAACTAGCGGGAAGCGCCGACTCCTACGAGCAGTACTTC
J: TRBJ2-5; size: few; V: TRBV29-1; D: TRBD2; length: 15; CDR3: CSVLARGLAGETQYF; DNA: TGCAGCGTCTTAGCCCGGGGGCTAGCGGGAGAGACCCAGTACTTC
J: TRBJ2-7; size: few; V: TRBV7-6; D: .; length: 14; CDR3: CASSLAFLGNEQYF; DNA: TGTGCCAGCAGCTTAGCCTTTTTAGGGAACGAGCAGTACTTC
J: TRBJ2-5; size: .; V: TRBV28; D: TRBD2; length: 19; CDR3: CASSPLVGLAGGPQETQYF; DNA: TGTGCCAGCAGCCCCCTGGTGGGACTAGCGGGAGGGCCCCAAGAGACCCAGTACTTC
J: TRBJ2-1; size: .; V: TRBV7-6; D: TRBD2; length: 15; CDR3: CASSLGGSGRLEQFF; DNA: TGTGCCAGCAGCTTAGGGGGTAGCGGGAGACTTGAGCAGTTCTTC
J: TRBJ2-6; size: .; V: TRBV28; D: .; length: 13; CDR3: CASRKRGANVLTF; DNA: TGTGCCAGCCGGAAGCGTGGGGCCAACGTCCTGACTTTC
J: TRBJ2-2; size: few; V: TRBV2; D: TRBD1; length: 15; CDR3: CASSEDRVATGELFF; DNA: TGTGCCAGCAGCGAAGACAGGGTAGCCACCGGGGAGCTGTTTTTT
J: TRBJ2-1; size: .; V: TRBV4-3; D: TRBD2; length: 16; CDR3: CASSQGVRGGGNEQFF; DNA: TGCGCCAGCAGCCAAGGGGTTCGGGGCGGGGGAAATGAGCAGTTCTTC
J: TRBJ1-1; size: .; V: TRBV11-2; D: TRBD1; length: 15; CDR3: CASSSFGTGNTEAFF; DNA: TGTGCCAGCAGCTCGTTTGGGACAGGGAACACTGAAGCTTTCTTT
J: TRBJ2-2; size: .; V: TRBV7-7; D: TRBD2; length: 16; CDR3: CASSLFGGRATGELFF; DNA: TGTGCTAGCAGCTTATTCGGCGGGAGGGCCACCGGGGAGCTGTTTTTT
J: TRBJ2-1; size: .; V: TRBV4-3; D: .; length: 13; CDR3: CASSSVGVDEQFF; DNA: TGCGCCAGCAGCTCAGTAGGGGTGGATGAGCAGTTCTTC
J: TRBJ1-2; size: .; V: TRBV7-9; D: .; length: 14; CDR3: CASSPVQGVYGYTF; DNA: TGTGCCAGCAGCCCTGTACAGGGAGTCTATGGCTACACCTTC
J: TRBJ2-7; size: few; V: TRBV9; D: .; length: 16; CDR3: CASSAEDVDHSYEQYF; DNA: TGCGCCAGCAGCGCAGAAGACGTCGACCACTCCTACGAGCAGTACTTC
J: TRBJ2-1; size: many; V: TRBV7-9; D: .; length: 14; CDR3: CASSLILAHNEQFF; DNA: TGTGCCAGCAGCTTAATCCTCGCCCACAATGAGCAGTTCTTC
J: TRBJ2-1; size: few; V: TRBV19; D: TRBD1; length: 14; CDR3: CASSSGTGRNEQFF; DNA: TGTGCCAGTAGTAGTGGGACAGGGCGAAATGAGCAGTTCTTC
J: TRBJ2-5; size: few; V: TRBV7-8; D: .; length: 14; CDR3: CASSRGTPWETQYF; DNA: TGTGCCAGCAGCCGAGGGACACCCTGGGAGACCCAGTACTTC
J: TRBJ2-1; size: .; V: TRBV19; D: TRBD2; length: 15; CDR3: CASSMTSGGYNEQFF; DNA: TGTGCCAGTAGTATGACTAGCGGGGGCTACAATGAGCAGTTCTTC
J: TRBJ2-1; size: .; V: TRBV4-3; D: TRBD2; length: 16; CDR3: CASSQVLSGGYNEQFF; DNA: TGCGCCAGCAGCCAAGTCCTATCGGGGGGCTACAATGAGCAGTTCTTC
J: TRBJ2-6; size: .; V: TRBV20-1; D: .; length: 15; CDR3: CSALQPGSGANVLTF; DNA: TGCAGTGCCCTCCAGCCCGGATCTGGGGCCAACGTCCTGACTTTC
J: TRBJ2-7; size: few; V: TRBV4-1; D: .; length: 14; CDR3: CASSQSQGTYEQYF; DNA: TGCGCCAGCAGCCAATCCCAGGGCACCTACGAGCAGTACTTC
J: TRBJ2-3; size: .; V: TRBV5-1; D: TRBD2; length: 15; CDR3: CASSSSGSTADTQYF; DNA: TGCGCCAGCAGCTCTAGCGGGAGTACAGCAGATACGCAGTATTTT
J: TRBJ2-5; size: .; V: TRBV20-1; D: .; length: 13; CDR3: CSAPAGAQETQYF; DNA: TGCAGTGCTCCGGCAGGGGCGCAAGAGACCCAGTACTTC
J: TRBJ1-2; size: .; V: TRBV29-1; D: .; length: 13; CDR3: CSVEDILNYGYTF; DNA: TGCAGCGTTGAAGATATCCTAAACTATGGCTACACCTTC
J: TRBJ2-1; size: few; V: TRBV9; D: .; length: 13; CDR3: CASSVGAYNEQFF; DNA: TGTGCCAGCAGCGTCGGGGCCTACAATGAGCAGTTCTTC
J: TRBJ1-5; size: few; V: TRBV7-8; D: .; length: 14; CDR3: CASSSGHSNQPQHF; DNA: TGTGCCAGCAGCTCGGGACATAGCAATCAGCCCCAGCATTTT
J: TRBJ2-7; size: few; V: TRBV20-1; D: .; length: 12; CDR3: CSARVAGYEQYF; DNA: TGCAGTGCTAGAGTCGCTGGCTACGAGCAGTACTTC
J: TRBJ1-1; size: few; V: TRBV19; D: TRBD1; length: 21; CDR3: CASSIVSGQGISRLMNTEAFF; DNA: TGTGCCAGTAGTATAGTGTCGGGACAGGGCATCTCGCGACTTATGAACACTGAAGCTTTCTTT
J: TRBJ2-1; size: few; V: TRBV4-1; D: TRBD2; length: 16; CDR3: CASSQGRTSGYNEQFF; DNA: TGCGCCAGCAGCCAAGGCCGGACTAGCGGGTACAATGAGCAGTTCTTC
J: TRBJ1-2; size: few; V: TRBV7-9; D: .; length: 15; CDR3: CASSPLRGPDYGYTF; DNA: TGTGCCAGCAGCCCCCTTCGGGGCCCCGACTATGGCTACACCTTC
J: TRBJ2-7; size: .; V: TRBV7-9; D: .; length: 15; CDR3: CASSRDQYIAYEQYF; DNA: TGTGCCAGCAGCCGGGACCAATACATTGCTTACGAGCAGTACTTC
J: TRBJ2-7; size: few; V: TRBV5-6; D: .; length: 14; CDR3: CASSFPDASYEQYF; DNA: TGTGCCAGCAGCTTCCCCGACGCATCCTACGAGCAGTACTTC
J: TRBJ1-4; size: .; V: TRBV20-1; D: .; length: 15; CDR3: CSATPGTDSNEKLFF; DNA: TGCAGTGCCACCCCCGGGACGGATTCTAATGAAAAACTGTTTTTT
J: TRBJ2-5; size: many; V: TRBV12-3/TRBV12-4; D: .; length: 14; CDR3: CASSLGSPEETQYF; DNA: TGTGCCAGCAGTTTAGGGTCGCCGGAGGAGACCCAGTACTTC
J: TRBJ2-5; size: many; V: TRBV12-3/TRBV12-4; D: TRBD2; length: 13; CDR3: CASSFSGAETQYF; DNA: TGTGCCAGCAGTTTTAGCGGGGCTGAGACCCAGTACTTC
J: TRBJ2-5; size: .; V: TRBV4-1; D: TRBD1; length: 15; CDR3: CASASAPTGMETQYF; DNA: TGCGCCAGCGCCTCTGCCCCGACAGGGATGGAGACCCAGTACTTC
J: TRBJ1-1; size: once; V: TRBV12-3/TRBV12-4; D: TRBD1; length: 13; CDR3: CASSGVDRVEAFF; DNA: TGTGCCAGCAGTGGGGTCGACAGGGTCGAAGCTTTCTTT
J: TRBJ2-1; size: few; V: TRBV28; D: TRBD2; length: 17; CDR3: CASSLEIAGVGDNEQFF; DNA: TGTGCCAGCAGTTTAGAAATAGCGGGAGTGGGCGACAATGAGCAGTTCTTC
J: TRBJ1-4; size: .; V: TRBV28; D: .; length: 18; CDR3: CASSGVNIGGLRNEKLFF; DNA: TGTGCCAGCAGCGGAGTAAATATCGGGGGACTCCGTAATGAAAAACTGTTTTTT